What follows describes a single T cell receptor (beta chain). A junction end diverges from the germline sequence, so it may reflect a read error. Using RNA transcripts, the TCR beta CDR3 regions were amplified. HTBI-primed RT-PCR formed the first round, and a multiplex PCR formed the second. MiXCR, applied by TCRdb to the multiplex PCR reads, yields one record per CDR3 protein. The table has over a million distinct CDR3 sequences, about 36% seen once. This specimen belongs to a study of Graves' ophthalmopathy and Graves' hyperthyroidism. Excluded were patients with other autoimmune diseases, uncontrolled infections, pregnancy or lactation. The CDR3 totals 13 residues. From germline, CDR1 is SSHAT and CDR2 FNYEAQ (reference sequence).

The receptor was isolated from an adult man with Graves' hyperthyroidism. The chain has TRBV7-7 and TRBJ2-2, with D uncertain. Material for sequencing was peripheral blood or thyroid tissue (not recorded which). CDR3 coding DNA: TGTGCTAGCAGTCCTAGTGGTCTCGGGGAGCTGTTTTTT. The encoded protein is CASSPSGLGELFF.